The entry below gives a single TCR beta chain sequence along with its context. This CDR3 has 15 residues. Germline V CDR1 and CDR2: MNHNS, SASEGT. V trimming: 2 bases; J trimming: 2 bases; junction bases outside the gene matches: 3. The primer mix had 60 Vbeta and 13 Jbeta primers. The repertoire was sequenced with immunoSEQ multiplex PCR; TCRdb's copy has only in-frame clones and lacks some. The sample includes under 200,000 clones, over 80% seen only once; the top ten take about 5.7%. The sample belongs to a study of cytomegalovirus exposure and HLA in healthy donors. Study details: About 85 million unique TCRs from HLA-typed donors were held in an early release of data.

The sequenced sample was PBMCs. This chain joins TRBV6-1 and TRBJ2-5; 9 bases are a match to TRBD2. The clonotype originates from a man aged 35 to 55 in good health and CMV-seropositive. CDR3 bases: TGTGCCAGCAGTGAACCTAGCGGGGCGCAAGAGACCCAGTACTTC. This encodes CASSEPSGAQETQYF.